The present TCR beta chain was sequenced within a study of cytomegalovirus exposure and HLA in healthy donors. In nominal health when sampled, donors likely had unrecorded immune exposures nonetheless. Findings and caveats of the study: Three CMV-associated chains proved CMV antigen-specific in vitro. On later analysis, the bulk of CMV-associated TCR beta chains appeared to be HLA-restricted.

Per the germline V gene, CDR1 is LNHDA and CDR2 is SQIVND (reference sequence). Trimming removed 7 bases from V and 7 bases from J; junction bases left unmatched: 12. CDR3 length equals 15 residues. The PCR ran on 60 Vbeta and 13 Jbeta primers. Profiling relied on immunoSEQ multiplex PCR, and the TCRdb table lists in-frame clones only, not all of them. This sample has 150,000 to 200,000 clones; around 74% occur once, and the top ten carry about 2%. This clone was recorded a few times. The antigen is undetermined. The chain combines TRBV19 with TRBJ1-2; TRBD1 matches at 10 bases. The clonotype originates from a female donor in good health and CMV-seronegative. The sequencing sample was made of PBMCs. The CDR3 here is CASTPGQGFEGGYTF. The DNA of the CDR3 is TGTGCCAGTACTCCGGGACAGGGGTTTGAGGGTGGCTACACCTTC. The full variable domain, with the rest looked up from reference TRBV19 and TRBJ1-2, is DGGITQSPKYLFRKEGQNVTLSCEQNLNHDAMYWYRQDPGQGLRLIYYSQIVNDFQKGDIAEGYSVSREKKESFPLTVTSAQKNPTAFYLCASTPGQGFEGGYTFGSGTRLTVV.